Below are 9 T cell receptor beta chains sequenced from a single sample in a study of blood T cells in healthy people across ages. Then a second PCR, running roughly 7 to 11 cycles, was carried out with a sample-barcoded 5' primer and a J-beta primer mix. Each CDR3 protein is one row after TCRdb ran MiXCR on the 5' RACE reads. The sample holds some 1.5 million distinct CDR3 sequences, roughly 43% seen once. Sequenced material: blood. The receptors come from a woman under 30 in good health.

The chain recombines TRBV20-1 with TRBJ1-5; maybe TRBD1 (6 bases). Germline values: CDR1 DFQATT, CDR2 SNEGSKA (reference sequence). Trimming removed 3 bases at V and 2 bases at J, with 11 bases between. The CDR3 is made up of 14 amino acids. CDR3 coding DNA: TGCAGTGCTAGTTGGGGGCTAGGCAATCAGCCCCAGCATTTT. This codes for CSASWGLGNQPQHF.

This chain uses TRBV20-1 with TRBJ2-3, with 13 bases identical to TRBD2. Germline CDR1 reads DFQATT; CDR2 reads SNEGSKA (reference sequence). The CDR3 runs to 18 residues. V gave up 3 bases and J gave up 3 bases; unmatched junction bases: 12. The CDR3 region is CSARPLAGGRIGTDTQYF. DNA for the CDR3: TGCAGTGCTAGGCCACTAGCGGGGGGGAGGATCGGGACAGATACGCAGTATTTT.

The rearrangement joins TRBV12-3 or TRBV12-4 to TRBJ2-5; no definite D call. Trimming cost V 2 bases and J 11 bases, with 9 bases left between them. The CDR3 loop spans 11 amino acids. For the CDR3, the DNA is TGTGCCAGCAGTTTATCCGACGGGCAGTACTTC. Protein product: CASSLSDGQYF.

This clonotype turned up a few times. This chain uses TRBV4-3 with TRBJ2-7, with TRBD1 identical over 7 bases. V dropped 4 bases and J dropped 7; count of bases not matched to a gene: 22. Germline CDR1 reads LGHNA; CDR2 reads YSLEER. This CDR3 is 18 amino acids long. As DNA, the CDR3 is TGCGCCAGCAGCCCCCTACTATCCGACAGGGTACTCTACAATGAGCAGTACTTC. Amino acids: CASSPLLSDRVLYNEQYF.

The rearrangement links TRBV7-8 to TRBJ2-1, with 7 positions matching TRBD2. V was pared by 11 bases and J by 5 bases, with 9 bases of the junction left unmatched. CDR3 size: 13 residues. The germline V gene encodes CDR1 SGHVS and CDR2 FQNEAQ. Written as DNA, the CDR3 is TGTGCCTCGCGGGAGATGATAAACAATGAGCAGTTCTTC. It codes for CASREMINNEQFF.

This chain joins TRBV27 and TRBJ1-2, with D uncertain. Germline assignment: CDR1 MNHEY and CDR2 SMNVEV (reference sequence). Between the trimmed V and J ends, which lost 8 bases and 0 bases, there was a span of 13 bases. The CDR3 runs to 14 residues. CDR3 amino acids: CASLPTVSNYGYTF. CDR3 in DNA: TGTGCCAGCCTTCCCACAGTTTCTAACTATGGCTACACCTTC.

This clonotype was picked up a small number of times. The CDR3 reads CASSQLSRLAGDADTQYF. The CDR3 region has the DNA TGTGCCAGCAGCCAACTCTCAAGACTAGCGGGAGATGCAGATACGCAGTATTTT. The V call is TRBV4-2, the J call TRBJ2-3; 12 bases are a match to TRBD2. V trimming: 2 bases; J trimming: 4 bases; junction bases outside the gene matches: 10. The CDR3 runs to 18 residues. Germline V gene lookup returns CDR1 LGHNA and CDR2 YNFKEQ.

This clonotype was found many times. The genes are TRBV5-5 and TRBJ1-5; D unresolved. Germline CDR1 reads SGHKS; CDR2 reads YYEKEE (reference sequence). The CDR3 totals 14 residues. V gave up 0 bases and J gave up 2 bases, with 6 bases separating them. The CDR3 region is CASSLERGNQPQHF. DNA of the CDR3: TGTGCCAGCAGCTTGGAGCGGGGCAATCAGCCCCAGCATTTT. Using reference TRBV5-5 and TRBJ1-5 for the parts outside the CDR3, the full variable domain is DAGVTQSPTHLIKTRGQQVTLRCSPISGHKSVSWYQQVLGQGPQFIFQYYEKEERGRGNFPDRFSARQFPNYSSELNVNALLLGDSALYLCASSLERGNQPQHFGDGTRLSIL.

The chain links TRBV7-9 to TRBJ1-4; 9 bases fit TRBD1. Germline V lookup: CDR1 SEHNR, CDR2 FQNEAQ (reference sequence). V lost 8 bases to trimming and J lost 8 bases; unmatched junction nucleotides: 12. The length of the CDR3 is 15 residues. The CDR3 coding sequence is TGTGCCAGCGGCCTAAGACAGGGGGAGTCCGAAAAACTGTTTTTT. The encoded protein is CASGLRQGESEKLFF. The variable domain in full, with the rest retrieved from reference TRBV7-9 and TRBJ1-4, is DTGVSQNPRHKITKRGQNVTFRCDPISEHNRLYWYRQTLGQGPEFLTYFQNEAQLEKSRLLSDRFSAERPKGSFSTLEIQRTEQGDSAMYLCASGLRQGESEKLFFGSGTQLSVL.